This T cell receptor beta chain was documented in a study of CD8+CD57+ T cells in acquired aplastic anemia. The study profiled TCR beta VDJ and CDR3 using genomic DNA as template. TCRdb ran MiXCR on the reads and lists one entry per CDR3 protein. The top ten clones hold around a third of a sample with 110,000 or so distinct CDR3 sequences, roughly 51% of them seen once. In germline, CDR1 is MNHNS, CDR2 SASEGT. Trimming shortened V by 5 bases and J by 2 bases, and 13 bases separated the two germline ends. The CDR3 contains 15 residues. The TCR comes from a human donor in good health, serving as a control. The sequenced sample was sorted CD4+, CD8+, or CD8+CD57+ T cells (not recorded which) from PBMCs. The chain joins TRBV6-1 to TRBJ1-3; TRBD1 is a possible D gene (5 bases). The CDR3 DNA is TGTGCCAGCAGTCTCGGAGGGGTCCCTGGAAACACCATATATTTT. This encodes CASSLGGVPGNTIYF.